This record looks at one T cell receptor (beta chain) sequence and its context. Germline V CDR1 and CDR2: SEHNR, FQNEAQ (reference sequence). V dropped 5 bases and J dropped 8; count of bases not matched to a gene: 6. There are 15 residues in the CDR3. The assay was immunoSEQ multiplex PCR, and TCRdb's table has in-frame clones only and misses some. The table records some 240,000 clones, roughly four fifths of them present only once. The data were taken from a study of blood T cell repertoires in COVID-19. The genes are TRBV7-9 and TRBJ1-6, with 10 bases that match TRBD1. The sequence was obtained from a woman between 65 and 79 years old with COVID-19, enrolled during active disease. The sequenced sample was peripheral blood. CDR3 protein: CASSDTDRGDSPLHF. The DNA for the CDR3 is TGTGCCAGCAGCGATACGGACAGGGGGGATTCACCCCTCCACTTT.